What follows are 2 T cell receptor beta chains derived from one specimen sequenced in a study of cytomegalovirus exposure and HLA in healthy donors. PCR amplification relied on 60 Vbeta primers (plus 13 Jbeta primers). The method was immunoSEQ multiplex PCR; TCRdb's version includes in-frame clones alone and lacks a portion of them. The repertoire includes some 130,000 clones, approximately 87% of them detected once, and about 5.5% sits in the top ten. Sequenced: PBMCs. The receptors here all came from a woman in her twenties or thirties in good health and CMV-seronegative.

The genes are TRBV6-6 and TRBJ2-3; 10 positions agree with TRBD2. V was pared by 7 bases and J by 7 bases, with 2 bases of the junction left unmatched. This CDR3 has 12 residues. Germline values: CDR1 MNHNY, CDR2 SVGAGI (reference sequence). CDR3 coding DNA: TGTGCCAGCACTAGCGGGAGTTATACGCAGTATTTT. It specifies CASTSGSYTQYF.

This chain uses TRBV5-1 with TRBJ2-3; 8 bases align to TRBD2. Unmatched junction bases numbered 7, after V lost 2 bases and J lost 2 bases. This CDR3 is built from 16 residues. Germline loops: CDR1 SGHRS, CDR2 YFSETQ. CDR3 nucleotides: TGCGCCAGCAGCTTTAGTTGGCGGGAGGCCACAGATACGCAGTATTTT. It is translated as CASSFSWREATDTQYF.